This T cell receptor beta chain derives from a study of T cell repertoires in cytomegalovirus infection. Study information: Researchers turned to recently identified HLA-C-restricted CMV epitopes as well as well-studied HLA-B-restricted ones. Indicated by public TCR beta signatures were CMV infection and matching HLA type.

This clonotype has a handful of counts. Its antigen is currently unknown. Via MiXCR, TCRdb re-called the reads, giving one row per CDR3 protein. The table has 110,000 or so distinct CDR3 sequences, 30% seen once. CDR1 is MNHEY and CDR2 is SMNVEV in the germline V gene (reference sequence). V was clipped by 0 bases and J by 3 bases, with 9 bases between them. The CDR3 is made up of 16 amino acids. Study results and limitations: Predominance within the ex vivo response was attributable to HLA-C-restricted CMV-specific TCR beta clonotypes.

This chain links TRBV27 with TRBJ1-6; tentative D call: TRBD1 (6 bases). The receptor's source is a human donor in good health (CMV status not recorded). Some clones in this sample may be carry-over from other donors' samples. The source material was CD8+ T cells from cultured PBMCs, sampled from culture after CMV antigen stimulation. CDR3 sequence reads: CASSLSGGLYNSPLHF. DNA of the CDR3: TGTGCCAGCAGTTTATCGGGGGGGCTCTATAATTCACCCCTCCACTTT.